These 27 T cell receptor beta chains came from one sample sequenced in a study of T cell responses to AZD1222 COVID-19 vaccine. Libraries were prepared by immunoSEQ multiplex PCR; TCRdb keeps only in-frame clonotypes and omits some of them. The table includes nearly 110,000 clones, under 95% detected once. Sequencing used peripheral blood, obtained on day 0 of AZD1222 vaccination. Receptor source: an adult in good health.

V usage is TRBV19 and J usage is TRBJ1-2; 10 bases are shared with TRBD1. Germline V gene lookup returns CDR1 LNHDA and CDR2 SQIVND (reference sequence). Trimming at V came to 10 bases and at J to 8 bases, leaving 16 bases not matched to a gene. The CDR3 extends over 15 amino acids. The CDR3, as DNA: TGTGCCACCCCCTCCGGGGACAGGGGATCGGGGGGCTACACCTTC. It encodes CATPSGDRGSGGYTF.

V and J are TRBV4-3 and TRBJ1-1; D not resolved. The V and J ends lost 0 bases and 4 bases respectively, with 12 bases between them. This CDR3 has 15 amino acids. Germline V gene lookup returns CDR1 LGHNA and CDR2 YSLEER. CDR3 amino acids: CASSQDPSRGTEAFF. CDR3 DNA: TGCGCCAGCAGCCAAGATCCAAGCCGGGGCACTGAAGCTTTCTTT.

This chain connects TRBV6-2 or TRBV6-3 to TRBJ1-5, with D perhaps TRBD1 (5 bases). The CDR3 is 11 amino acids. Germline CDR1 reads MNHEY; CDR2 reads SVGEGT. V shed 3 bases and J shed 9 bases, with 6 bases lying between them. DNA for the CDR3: TGTGCCAGCAGTTATCAGGGGCCCCAGCATTTT. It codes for CASSYQGPQHF.

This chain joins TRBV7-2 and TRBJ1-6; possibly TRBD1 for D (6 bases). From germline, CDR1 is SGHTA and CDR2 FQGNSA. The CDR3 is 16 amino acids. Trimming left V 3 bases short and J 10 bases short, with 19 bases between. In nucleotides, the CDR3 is TGTGCCAGCAGCTTTGCTGGGGGTGGGGGCGAATCACCCCTCCACTTT. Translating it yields CASSFAGGGGESPLHF.

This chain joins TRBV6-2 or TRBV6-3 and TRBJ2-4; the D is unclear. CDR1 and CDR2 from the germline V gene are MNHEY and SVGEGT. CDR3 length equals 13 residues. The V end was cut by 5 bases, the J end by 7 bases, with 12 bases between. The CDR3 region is CASSPGWVNIQYF. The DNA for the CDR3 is TGTGCCAGCAGTCCCGGATGGGTGAACATTCAGTACTTC.

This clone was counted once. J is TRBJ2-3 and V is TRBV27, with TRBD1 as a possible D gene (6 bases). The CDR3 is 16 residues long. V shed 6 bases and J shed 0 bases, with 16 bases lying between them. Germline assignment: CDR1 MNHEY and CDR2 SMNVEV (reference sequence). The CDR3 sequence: CASRPGQSASTDTQYF. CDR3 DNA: TGTGCCAGCAGGCCCGGACAGTCGGCTAGCACAGATACGCAGTATTTT.

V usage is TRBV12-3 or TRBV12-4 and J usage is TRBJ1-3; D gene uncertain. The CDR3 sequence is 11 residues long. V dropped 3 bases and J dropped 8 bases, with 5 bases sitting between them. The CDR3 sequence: CASSFGDTIYF. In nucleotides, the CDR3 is TGTGCCAGCAGTTTCGGAGACACCATATATTTT.

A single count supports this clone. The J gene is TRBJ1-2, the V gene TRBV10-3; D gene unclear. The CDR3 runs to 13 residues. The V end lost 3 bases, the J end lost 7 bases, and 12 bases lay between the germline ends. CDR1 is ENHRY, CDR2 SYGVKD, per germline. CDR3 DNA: TGTGCCATCAGTGAAGAAAATTTTAGTGGCTACACCTTC. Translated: CAISEENFSGYTF.

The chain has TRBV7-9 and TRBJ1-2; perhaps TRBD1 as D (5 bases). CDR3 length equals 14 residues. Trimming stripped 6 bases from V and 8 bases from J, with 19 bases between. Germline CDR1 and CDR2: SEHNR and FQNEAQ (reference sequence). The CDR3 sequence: CASRLGGPNRGYTF. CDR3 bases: TGTGCCAGCAGGCTTGGGGGACCGAACAGGGGCTACACCTTC.

Here the CDR3 reads CASSEAFTQGGGMGGYTF. Written as DNA, the CDR3 is TGTGCCAGCAGTGAAGCTTTTACGCAGGGAGGAGGTATGGGGGGCTACACCTTC. The rearrangement joins TRBV6-1 to TRBJ1-2, with TRBD1 as a possible D gene (5 bases). V lost 0 bases, J lost 8 bases, and 25 bases lay in between. Germline CDR1 reads MNHNS; CDR2 reads SASEGT. There are 18 residues in the CDR3.

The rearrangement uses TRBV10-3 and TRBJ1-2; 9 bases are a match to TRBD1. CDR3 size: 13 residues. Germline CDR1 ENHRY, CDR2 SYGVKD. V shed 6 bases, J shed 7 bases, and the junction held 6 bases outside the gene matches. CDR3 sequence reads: CAISPGQGSGYTF. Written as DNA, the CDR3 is TGTGCCATCAGCCCGGGACAGGGAAGTGGCTACACCTTC.

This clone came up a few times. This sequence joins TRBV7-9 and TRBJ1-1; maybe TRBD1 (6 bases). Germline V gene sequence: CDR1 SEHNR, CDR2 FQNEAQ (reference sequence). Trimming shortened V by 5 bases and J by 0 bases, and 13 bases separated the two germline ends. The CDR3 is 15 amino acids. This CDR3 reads CASSRTGTLNTEAFF. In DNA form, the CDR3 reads TGTGCCAGCAGCCGCACCGGGACATTGAACACTGAAGCTTTCTTT.

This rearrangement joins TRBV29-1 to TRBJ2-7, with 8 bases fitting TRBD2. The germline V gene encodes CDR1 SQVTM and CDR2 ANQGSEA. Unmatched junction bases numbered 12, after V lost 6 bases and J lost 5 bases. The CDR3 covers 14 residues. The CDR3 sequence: CSVNLAGRRDEQYF. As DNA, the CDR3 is TGCAGCGTGAACCTAGCGGGCCGCCGGGACGAGCAGTACTTC.

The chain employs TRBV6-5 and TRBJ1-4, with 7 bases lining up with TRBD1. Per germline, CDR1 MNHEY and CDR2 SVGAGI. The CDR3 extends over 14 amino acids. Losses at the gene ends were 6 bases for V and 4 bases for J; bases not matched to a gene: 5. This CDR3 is CASRHRGYNEKLFF. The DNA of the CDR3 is TGTGCCAGCAGGCACAGGGGCTATAATGAAAAACTGTTTTTT.

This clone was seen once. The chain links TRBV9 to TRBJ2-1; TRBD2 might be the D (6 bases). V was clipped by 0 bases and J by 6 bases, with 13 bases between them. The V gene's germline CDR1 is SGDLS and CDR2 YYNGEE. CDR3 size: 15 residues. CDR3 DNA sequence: TGTGCCAGCAGCGTAGGGGGGGTTACAGTCAATGAGCAGTTCTTC. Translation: CASSVGGVTVNEQFF.

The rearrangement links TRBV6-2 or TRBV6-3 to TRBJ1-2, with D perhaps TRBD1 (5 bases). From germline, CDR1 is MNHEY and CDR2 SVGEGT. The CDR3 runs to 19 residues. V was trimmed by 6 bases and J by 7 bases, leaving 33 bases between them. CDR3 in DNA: TGTGCCAGCAGCCCTAGGGGTTTTTGGGACGGCACCGTGGGGAGTGGCTACACCTTC. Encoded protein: CASSPRGFWDGTVGSGYTF.

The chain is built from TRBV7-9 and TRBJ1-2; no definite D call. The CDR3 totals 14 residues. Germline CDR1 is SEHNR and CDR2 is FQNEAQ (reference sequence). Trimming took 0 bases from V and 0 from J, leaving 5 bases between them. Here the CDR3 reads CASSLAGANYGYTF. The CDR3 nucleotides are TGTGCCAGCAGCTTAGCGGGCGCTAACTATGGCTACACCTTC.

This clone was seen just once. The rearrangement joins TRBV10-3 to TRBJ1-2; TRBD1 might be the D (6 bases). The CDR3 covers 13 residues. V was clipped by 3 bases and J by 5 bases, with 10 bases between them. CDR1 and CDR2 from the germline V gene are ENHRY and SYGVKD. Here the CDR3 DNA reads TGTGCCATCAGTGAATCGCAGGGGTATGGCTACACCTTC. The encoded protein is CAISESQGYGYTF.

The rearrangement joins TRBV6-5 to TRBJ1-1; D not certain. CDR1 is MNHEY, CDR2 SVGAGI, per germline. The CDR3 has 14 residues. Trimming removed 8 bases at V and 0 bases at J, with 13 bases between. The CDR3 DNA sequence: TGTGCCAGCCGAGGCCTGGCCATGAACACTGAAGCTTTCTTT. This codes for CASRGLAMNTEAFF.

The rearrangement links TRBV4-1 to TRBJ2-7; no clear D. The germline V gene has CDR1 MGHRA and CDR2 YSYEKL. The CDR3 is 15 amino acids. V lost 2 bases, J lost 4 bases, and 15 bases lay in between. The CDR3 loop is CASSQLDLSYYEQYF. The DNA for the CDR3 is TGCGCCAGCAGCCAACTGGACCTATCCTATTACGAGCAGTACTTC.

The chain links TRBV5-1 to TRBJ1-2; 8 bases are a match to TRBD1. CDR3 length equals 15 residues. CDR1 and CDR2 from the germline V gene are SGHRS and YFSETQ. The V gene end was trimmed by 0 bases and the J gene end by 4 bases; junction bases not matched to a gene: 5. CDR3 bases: TGCGCCAGCAGCTTGGGCAGGGGGACAGGCTATGGCTACACCTTC. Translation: CASSLGRGTGYGYTF.

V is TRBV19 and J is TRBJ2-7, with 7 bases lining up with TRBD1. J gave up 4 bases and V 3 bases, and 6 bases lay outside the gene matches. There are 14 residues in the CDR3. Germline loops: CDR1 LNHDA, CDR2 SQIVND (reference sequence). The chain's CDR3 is CASSMMRGQYEQYF. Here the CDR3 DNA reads TGTGCCAGTAGTATGATGAGGGGGCAATACGAGCAGTACTTC.

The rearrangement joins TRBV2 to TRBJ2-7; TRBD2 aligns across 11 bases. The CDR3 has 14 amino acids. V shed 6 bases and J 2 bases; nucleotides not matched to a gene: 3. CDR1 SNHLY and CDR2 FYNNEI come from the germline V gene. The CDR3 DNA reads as TGTGCCAGCAGACGTAGCGGGGGGGCCTACGAGCAGTACTTC. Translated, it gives CASRRSGGAYEQYF.

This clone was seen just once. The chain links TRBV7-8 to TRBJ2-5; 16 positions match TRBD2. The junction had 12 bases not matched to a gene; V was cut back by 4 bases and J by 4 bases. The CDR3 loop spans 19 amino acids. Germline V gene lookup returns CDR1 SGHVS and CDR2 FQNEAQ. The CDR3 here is CASSSLPGLAGGSLETQYF. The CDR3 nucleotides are TGTGCCAGCAGCTCTCTACCGGGACTAGCGGGGGGGAGTTTAGAGACCCAGTACTTC.

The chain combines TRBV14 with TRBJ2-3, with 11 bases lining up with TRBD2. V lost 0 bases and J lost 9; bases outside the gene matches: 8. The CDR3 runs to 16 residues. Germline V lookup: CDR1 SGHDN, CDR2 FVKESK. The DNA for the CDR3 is TGTGCCAGCAGCCAAGAAAGACTAGCGGGGACTTTAACGCAGTATTTT. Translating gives CASSQERLAGTLTQYF.

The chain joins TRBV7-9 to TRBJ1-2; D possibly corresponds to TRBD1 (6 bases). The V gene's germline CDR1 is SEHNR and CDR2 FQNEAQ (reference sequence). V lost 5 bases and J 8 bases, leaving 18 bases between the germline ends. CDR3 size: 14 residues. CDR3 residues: CASSTTGQVLGYTF. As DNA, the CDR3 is TGTGCCAGCAGCACAACGGGACAAGTATTGGGCTACACCTTC.

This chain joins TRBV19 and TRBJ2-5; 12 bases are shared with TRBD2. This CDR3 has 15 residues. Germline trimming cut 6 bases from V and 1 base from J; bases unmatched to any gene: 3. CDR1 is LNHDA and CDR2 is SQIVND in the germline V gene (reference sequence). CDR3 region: CASSTSGGLQETQYF. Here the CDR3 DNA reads TGTGCCAGTAGCACTAGCGGGGGGCTCCAAGAGACCCAGTACTTC.